The 17 T cell receptor beta chains listed next were all sequenced from one sample in a study of ipilimumab plus nivolumab after autologous stem cell transplantation. Some clones are missing from TCRdb's copy, which holds only in-frame ones; the method was immunoSEQ multiplex PCR. The sample contains 3,000 or so clones, around four fifths of which appear only once. Sequencing was performed on PBMCs, taken in a trial of ipilimumab plus nivolumab as post-transplant consolidation. Every receptor here comes from a male donor with primary mediastinal lymphoma.

The chain carries TRBV5-4 and TRBJ2-7; 7 bases agree with TRBD2. The CDR3 sequence is 15 residues long. The V segment lost 4 bases and the J segment 7 bases; nucleotides outside the gene matches: 14. The germline gives CDR1 SGHNT, CDR2 YYREEE (reference sequence). The CDR3 loop is CASSPGGNNPSEQYF. CDR3 in DNA: TGTGCCAGCAGCCCCGGGGGGAATAATCCCTCGGAGCAGTACTTC. Complete variable domain (other parts from reference TRBV5-4 and TRBJ2-7): ETGVTQSPTHLIKTRGQQVTLRCSSQSGHNTVSWYQQALGQGPQFIFQYYREEENGRGNFPPRFSGLQFPNYSSELNVNALELDDSALYLCASSPGGNNPSEQYFGPGTRLTVT.

Only one count was recorded for this clone. The chain employs TRBV6-1 and TRBJ1-2; 7 nucleotides line up with TRBD1. CDR3 length: 14 amino acids. In germline, CDR1 is MNHNS, CDR2 SASEGT. Trimming at V came to 4 bases and at J to 8 bases, leaving 10 bases not matched to a gene. CDR3 nucleotide sequence: TGTGCCAGCAGTGGATCGGACAGGATAAGCGGCTACACCTTC. This gives the protein CASSGSDRISGYTF.

CDR3 DNA sequence: TGCGCCAGCAGTCAGGACAGGCGCGATGAGCAGTTCTTC. Translating it yields CASSQDRRDEQFF. This rearrangement joins TRBV10-1 to TRBJ2-1; TRBD1 aligns across 7 bases. The germline V gene encodes CDR1 WNHNN and CDR2 SYGVQD (reference sequence). CDR3 length: 13 residues. J lost 8 bases, V lost 5 bases, and 6 bases had no gene match.

The chain links TRBV5-1 to TRBJ1-1; maybe TRBD1 (6 bases). V shed 0 bases and J shed 7 bases, with 10 bases lying between them. Germline V CDR1 and CDR2: SGHRS, YFSETQ. The CDR3 sequence is 13 residues long. The CDR3 bases are TGCGCCAGCAGCTTGGAGGGGGGTGGTGAAGCTTTCTTT. It is translated as CASSLEGGGEAFF.

This sequence joins TRBV7-9 and TRBJ2-5; D not resolved. Germline assignment: CDR1 SEHNR and CDR2 FQNEAQ (reference sequence). V was pared by 5 bases and J by 4 bases, with 2 bases between. The CDR3 is made up of 10 amino acids. The CDR3 region is CASSIETQYF. DNA of the CDR3: TGTGCCAGCAGCATAGAGACCCAGTACTTC.

The chain employs TRBV6-6 and TRBJ2-7; 8 bases are a match to TRBD1. The length of the CDR3 is 11 residues. Germline-derived CDR1 and CDR2 are MNHNY and SVGAGI (reference sequence). J gave up 10 bases and V 4 bases, and 3 bases lay outside the gene matches. In nucleotides, the CDR3 is TGTGCCAGCAGTTCCGGACAGGGTCAGTACTTC. Translated, it gives CASSSGQGQYF.

Regarding this clone: One end of the junction is discordant with germline, which a read error may explain. This rearrangement joins TRBV7-7 to TRBJ2-7; D may be TRBD1 or TRBD2 (5 bases each). CDR1 is SSHAT, CDR2 FNYEAQ, per germline (reference sequence). The CDR3 consists of 15 residues. CDR3 sequence reads: CASSLAGATGYEQYF. Written as DNA, the CDR3 is TGTGCTAGCAGCTTAGCCGGGGCAACCGGATACGAGCAGTACTTC.

The chain has TRBV5-1 and TRBJ2-7, with 9 bases lining up with TRBD1. V was pared by 2 bases and J by 5 bases, with 8 bases of the junction left unmatched. Per germline, CDR1 SGHRS and CDR2 YFSETQ. CDR3 length: 15 residues. CDR3 residues: CASSLQGAFGDEQYF. The CDR3 DNA sequence: TGCGCCAGCAGCTTACAGGGGGCCTTCGGAGACGAGCAGTACTTC.

The V call is TRBV7-6, the J call TRBJ2-7; TRBD2 matches at 11 bases. The CDR3 length is 15 residues. CDR1 is SGHVS and CDR2 is FNYEAQ in the germline V gene. V lost 4 bases and J lost 5; bases outside the gene matches: 7. The CDR3 protein is CASSSSSGRFHEQYF. The CDR3 DNA reads as TGTGCCAGCAGCTCATCTAGCGGGAGGTTCCACGAGCAGTACTTC.

This clone was found once. The rearrangement uses TRBV6-1 and TRBJ1-3, with D hard to call. Germline V lookup: CDR1 MNHNS, CDR2 SASEGT. Trimming took off 3 bases at V and 0 bases at J, with 3 bases between the two ends. CDR3 length: 13 residues. The CDR3 bases are TGTGCCAGCAGTGATAACTCTGGAAACACCATATATTTT. Encoded protein: CASSDNSGNTIYF.

The chain carries TRBV9 and TRBJ2-3; TRBD2 agrees at 14 bases. V trimming: 3 bases; J trimming: 3 bases; junction bases outside the gene matches: 6. The germline V gene has CDR1 SGDLS and CDR2 YYNGEE. The CDR3 runs to 17 residues. CDR3 sequence reads: CASSGSGTSGRTDTQYF. The CDR3 DNA sequence: TGTGCCAGCAGCGGGTCCGGGACTAGCGGGAGAACAGATACGCAGTATTTT.

The chain combines TRBV7-8 with TRBJ2-5; 7 bases fit TRBD2. J gave up 4 bases and V 5 bases, and 10 bases lay outside the gene matches. The germline CDR1 and CDR2 sequences are SGHVS and FQNEAQ. The CDR3 consists of 15 residues. The CDR3 DNA sequence: TGTGCCAGCAGCCGAAGACTAGCTGGGGTAGAGACCCAGTACTTC. Amino acid sequence: CASSRRLAGVETQYF. The variable domain in full, with the rest retrieved from reference TRBV7-8 and TRBJ2-5, is GAGVSQSPRYKVAKRGQDVALRCDPISGHVSLFWYQQALGQGPEFLTYFQNEAQLDKSGLPSDRFFAERPEGSVSTLKIQRTQQEDSAVYLCASSRRLAGVETQYFGPGTRLLVL.

As DNA, the CDR3 is TGTGCCAGCAGCTTGCGGCGGGCGGGGGCGAACACCGGGGAGCTGTTTTTT. Protein: CASSLRRAGANTGELFF. The chain carries TRBV4-2 and TRBJ2-2, with TRBD2 identical over 7 bases. With 5 bases clipped from V and 0 bases from J, the junction kept 9 bases outside the gene matches. CDR3 length: 17 amino acids. Germline V gives CDR1 LGHNA, CDR2 YNFKEQ.

J is TRBJ1-1 and V is TRBV6-5; D is undetermined. The CDR3 has 13 amino acids. V was cut by 0 bases and J by 1 base, with 3 bases left in between. Per germline, CDR1 MNHEY and CDR2 SVGAGI. The CDR3 DNA sequence: TGTGCCAGCAGTTACTCCAGGAACACTGAAGCTTTCTTT. Its protein product is CASSYSRNTEAFF.

A single count supports this clone. V and J are TRBV28 and TRBJ2-3; 12 bases map to TRBD2. J gave up 5 bases and V 5 bases, and 5 bases lay outside the gene matches. Germline CDR1 MDHEN, CDR2 SYDVKM. CDR3 length equals 15 residues. The DNA of the CDR3 is TGTGCCAGCAGTCATGGACTAGCGGGGATAGATACGCAGTATTTT. It encodes CASSHGLAGIDTQYF.

As concerns this clone: Likely a read error: the CDR3 ends without its conserved phenylalanine or tryptophan. The chain combines TRBV30 with TRBJ2-7, with a weak D call TRBD2 (5 bases). The CDR3 runs to 13 residues. Per the germline V gene, CDR1 is GTSNPN and CDR2 is SVGIG (reference sequence). Trimming stripped 0 bases from V and 4 bases from J, with 10 bases between. The CDR3 DNA reads as TGTGCCTGGAGTGTAGGTAGGAGGTACGAGCAGTACCTC. Translation gives CAWSVGRRYEQYL.

This sequence joins TRBV19 and TRBJ1-4; a weak D match, TRBD1 (6 bases). The CDR3 length is 13 residues. V lost 4 bases and J lost 7, with 10 bases in between. Germline CDR1 reads LNHDA; CDR2 reads SQIVND (reference sequence). The CDR3, as DNA: TGTGCCAGTAGTAAAGAGGGGGTTGAAAAACTGTTTTTT. It is translated as CASSKEGVEKLFF.